These 14 T cell receptor beta chains came from one sample sequenced in a study of shared clonotypes between healthy human individuals. Libraries were prepared by immunoSEQ multiplex PCR; TCRdb keeps only in-frame clonotypes and omits some of them. Here the sample spans approximately 1.1 million clones, about 80% being singletons. The sample consisted of memory CD4+ T cells from PBMCs. Subset denoted: CD45RA-negative fraction. The receptors stem from a man between 18 and 29 years old in good health. Some clones in this sample may be carry-over from other donors' samples.

This clone was observed at least ten times. The chain carries TRBV4-2 and TRBJ1-3; a possible D gene is TRBD1 (5 bases). This CDR3 is built from 13 residues. From germline, CDR1 is LGHNA and CDR2 YNFKEQ. V was pared by 3 bases and J by 8 bases, with 11 bases between. The CDR3 DNA follows: TGTGCCAGCAGCCAGGGGCGGAGGGACACCATATATTTT. It specifies CASSQGRRDTIYF.

V usage is TRBV19 and J usage is TRBJ1-1; D is possibly TRBD1 (5 bases). CDR3 size: 15 residues. The germline V gene has CDR1 LNHDA and CDR2 SQIVND (reference sequence). V was clipped by 6 bases and J by 4 bases, with 18 bases between them. The CDR3 region is CASRVSGTSGTEAFF. The CDR3 DNA reads TGTGCCAGTAGGGTCTCGGGGACCTCGGGCACTGAAGCTTTCTTT.

V is TRBV4-2 and J is TRBJ2-7, with 11 bases matching TRBD2. V was clipped by 0 bases and J by 4 bases; unmatched bases: 2. CDR3 length equals 15 residues. CDR1 is LGHNA, CDR2 YNFKEQ, per germline. The CDR3 nucleotides are TGTGCCAGCAGCCAAGAGGGACTAGCGGTTTACGAGCAGTACTTC. The encoded protein is CASSQEGLAVYEQYF.

The table lists this clone with a count of one. The chain carries TRBV2 and TRBJ2-2; D is unclear. CDR1 and CDR2 (germline): SNHLY, FYNNEI. Trimming pared 5 bases from V and 1 base from J, leaving 14 bases between. This CDR3 has 16 amino acids. The CDR3 DNA sequence: TGTGCCAGCAGTTTAGGACGGCCCGAGAACACCGGGGAGCTGTTTTTT. Translation gives CASSLGRPENTGELFF.

The genes are TRBV4-2 and TRBJ1-1; 7 nucleotides agree with TRBD1. The germline CDR1 and CDR2 sequences are LGHNA and YNFKEQ. CDR3 length: 14 residues. V was clipped by 4 bases and J by 1 base; unmatched bases: 3. The CDR3 DNA sequence: TGTGCCAGCAGCCCGACAGGGTCGAACACTGAAGCTTTCTTT. Translated: CASSPTGSNTEAFF.

Written as DNA, the CDR3 is TGTGCCAGCAGTACGGGCCCACCAATGAATGGCTACACCTTC. It specifies CASSTGPPMNGYTF. The rearrangement uses TRBV28 and TRBJ1-2; D is ambiguous. V was pared by 5 bases and J by 6 bases, with 16 bases between. Looked up from germline, CDR1 is MDHEN and CDR2 is SYDVKM. CDR3 length: 14 amino acids.

The CDR3 DNA reads as TGTGCCAGCAGCTCCGTTCGGGCTAGCGGACCCTACGAGCAGTACTTC. Its protein is CASSSVRASGPYEQYF. The V gene is TRBV7-8, the J gene TRBJ2-7; 7 bases are shared with TRBD2. The germline V gene encodes CDR1 SGHVS and CDR2 FQNEAQ. The CDR3 consists of 16 residues. With V trimmed by 4 bases and J by 2 bases, 11 bases remained unmatched.

V gene TRBV6-6 combines with J gene TRBJ1-4; D is possibly TRBD1 (5 bases). V was clipped by 6 bases and J by 4 bases, with 15 bases between them. Germline assignment: CDR1 MNHNY and CDR2 SVGAGI (reference sequence). This CDR3 comprises 15 residues. CDR3 loop: CASSAGPGFNEKLFF. CDR3 in DNA: TGTGCCAGCAGCGCAGGGCCAGGGTTTAATGAAAAACTGTTTTTT.

The chain joins TRBV4-3 to TRBJ2-5; 8 nucleotides line up with TRBD2. This CDR3 contains 14 residues. Germline CDR1 reads LGHNA; CDR2 reads YSLEER. J gave up 5 bases and V 1 base, and 3 bases lay outside the gene matches. The CDR3 here is CASSQAGGPETQYF. The CDR3 nucleotides are TGCGCCAGCAGCCAAGCGGGAGGGCCGGAGACCCAGTACTTC.

The V call is TRBV7-9, the J call TRBJ2-6; D gene uncertain. CDR1 is SEHNR, CDR2 FQNEAQ, per germline (reference sequence). The germline V and J ends were trimmed by 6 bases and 0 bases, with 9 bases remaining between them. This CDR3 contains 15 residues. CDR3 sequence (DNA): TGTGCCAGCAGTCGGCACACCTCTGGGGCCAACGTCCTGACTTTC. Its translation is CASSRHTSGANVLTF.

The chain uses TRBV18 and TRBJ2-5; D remains unclear. The CDR3 sequence is 14 residues long. Germline loops: CDR1 KGHSH, CDR2 LQKENI. V was trimmed by 3 bases and J by 5 bases, leaving 13 bases between them. In nucleotides, the CDR3 is TGTGCCAGCTCACCGGTCTCGGAACAGGAGACCCAGTACTTC. Translated: CASSPVSEQETQYF.

The sample holds one count of this clone. V is TRBV6-1 and J is TRBJ1-2, with 7 bases identical to TRBD1. CDR1 and CDR2 (germline): MNHNS, SASEGT. CDR3 length: 15 residues. The J segment lost 4 bases and the V segment lost 4 bases, leaving 9 bases of the junction unmatched. CDR3 nucleotide sequence: TGTGCCAGCAGTGGACACAGGGGTTCGTCCTATGGCTACACCTTC. This gives the protein CASSGHRGSSYGYTF.

This clone was seen ten or more times. The DNA for the CDR3 is TGTGCCTGGAGCGGGGGCAGGTACCAAGAGACCCAGTACTTC. Translated, it gives CAWSGGRYQETQYF. The chain combines TRBV30 with TRBJ2-5, with D possibly being TRBD1 or TRBD2 (6 bases each). Trimming pared 3 bases from V and 0 bases from J, leaving 11 bases between. Germline CDR1 reads GTSNPN; CDR2 reads SVGIG (reference sequence). The CDR3 has 14 residues.

The gene calls are TRBV2 and TRBJ1-4; D possibly corresponds to TRBD1 (5 bases). Per germline, CDR1 SNHLY and CDR2 FYNNEI. V dropped 8 bases and J dropped 4 bases, with 20 bases sitting between them. This CDR3 is 16 amino acids long. Here the CDR3 reads CASSDLGAGINEKLFF. The DNA for the CDR3 is TGTGCCAGCTCCGACCTTGGGGCAGGGATTAATGAAAAACTGTTTTTT.